Listed here are 30 T cell receptor beta chains from one sample, sequenced in a study of cytomegalovirus exposure and HLA in healthy donors. Sequencing used immunoSEQ multiplex PCR; TCRdb keeps in-frame clones, though not all of them. There are about 190,000 clones in the sample; more than 80% occur only once, and about 7% lies in the top ten. The sample consisted of PBMCs. The receptors come from a man between 18 and 29 years old in good health and CMV-seropositive.

In this sample, this clone turned up once. The chain uses TRBV2 and TRBJ2-2; TRBD1 agrees at 9 bases. V lost 6 bases, J lost 6 bases, and 11 bases stayed unmatched. Per germline, CDR1 SNHLY and CDR2 FYNNEI. CDR3 length equals 16 residues. The CDR3 nucleotides are TGTGCCAGCAGCGATCCCGGGACAGGGTTTTCCGGGGAGCTGTTTTTT. Translated: CASSDPGTGFSGELFF.

The rearrangement links TRBV28 to TRBJ1-2; 11 nucleotides agree with TRBD1. This CDR3 contains 16 residues. V lost 1 base to trimming and J lost 4 bases; unmatched junction nucleotides: 5. Germline CDR1 and CDR2: MDHEN and SYDVKM. CDR3 nucleotide sequence: TGTGCCAGCAGTTTATCCTCCGGGACAGGGGGCTATGGCTACACCTTC. It yields the protein CASSLSSGTGGYGYTF.

This clone was counted once. The chain links TRBV13 to TRBJ2-1; TRBD1 is a possible D gene (6 bases). The V end lost 4 bases, the J end lost 1 base, and 11 bases lay between the germline ends. This CDR3 has 15 residues. Germline values: CDR1 PRHDT, CDR2 FYEKMQ (reference sequence). The CDR3 protein is CASSSGQTSYNEQFF. Written as DNA, the CDR3 is TGTGCCAGCAGCTCCGGACAGACGTCCTACAATGAGCAGTTCTTC.

In its sample, this clone was seen once. The chain is built from TRBV5-1 and TRBJ1-4, with TRBD1 as a possible D gene (5 bases). The CDR3 is made up of 16 amino acids. Germline V gene sequence: CDR1 SGHRS, CDR2 YFSETQ. V was clipped by 0 bases and J by 8 bases, with 17 bases between them. CDR3 nucleotides: TGCGCCAGCAGCTTGGGTACGGGAACCCGGGGGGAAAAACTGTTTTTT. This sequence encodes CASSLGTGTRGEKLFF.

The chain carries TRBV10-1 and TRBJ2-3, with 8 nucleotides matching TRBD1. V dropped 9 bases and J dropped 6; count of bases not matched to a gene: 29. The CDR3 consists of 20 residues. Per the germline V gene, CDR1 is WNHNN and CDR2 is SYGVQD (reference sequence). The CDR3 nucleotides read TGCGCCAGAATTAAACTGGACATTGACTTAAGAGGGACAGGCGGGGATACGCAGTATTTT. This translates into CARIKLDIDLRGTGGDTQYF.

V gene TRBV28 combines with J gene TRBJ1-5; D is uncertain. Trimming removed 6 bases from V and 2 bases from J, with 5 bases in between. Germline CDR1 reads MDHEN; CDR2 reads SYDVKM. This CDR3 is built from 12 residues. The CDR3 DNA reads as TGTGCCAGCAGCCAGGGCAATCAGCCCCAGCATTTT. It codes for CASSQGNQPQHF.

This clone was found once. The chain couples TRBV30 to TRBJ2-1, with 12 bases matching TRBD2. V lost 2 bases and J lost 6; bases outside the gene matches: 5. The CDR3 spans 15 residues. Per germline, CDR1 GTSNPN and CDR2 SVGIG (reference sequence). CDR3 loop: CAWSRLAGESNEQFF. The DNA for the CDR3 is TGTGCCTGGAGTAGACTAGCGGGAGAATCCAATGAGCAGTTCTTC.

V gene TRBV10-3 combines with J gene TRBJ2-1, with 9 bases aligning to TRBD1. V lost 8 bases, J lost 5 bases, and 10 bases stayed unmatched. The CDR3 spans 15 residues. Germline V gene data show CDR1 as ENHRY and CDR2 as SYGVKD. The CDR3 DNA reads TGTGCCATCGGGGGCCGGGACAGGGTAGACAATGAGCAGTTCTTC. This gives the protein CAIGGRDRVDNEQFF.

V gene TRBV9 combines with J gene TRBJ2-2; 8 bases align to TRBD1. The J segment lost 4 bases and the V segment lost 3 bases, leaving 8 bases of the junction unmatched. The CDR3 totals 16 residues. Germline V gives CDR1 SGDLS, CDR2 YYNGEE. Here the CDR3 reads CASSARGQGSTGELFF. The CDR3 DNA reads as TGTGCCAGCAGCGCACGCGGACAGGGTAGCACCGGGGAGCTGTTTTTT.

This chain uses TRBV4-3 with TRBJ2-2, with TRBD2 matching over 15 bases. With V trimmed by 0 bases and J by 5 bases, 7 bases remained unmatched. The CDR3 runs to 19 residues. CDR1 LGHNA and CDR2 YSLEER come from the germline V gene. The DNA of the CDR3 is TGCGCCAGCAGCCAAGATTACGTGGGACTAGCGGGGGGAACCGGGGAGCTGTTTTTT. As protein: CASSQDYVGLAGGTGELFF.

The chain employs TRBV2 and TRBJ2-3; 10 nucleotides align to TRBD2. This CDR3 contains 15 residues. Trimming removed 4 bases from V and 3 bases from J; junction bases left unmatched: 4. Germline V gives CDR1 SNHLY, CDR2 FYNNEI. In nucleotides, the CDR3 is TGTGCCAGCAGTGTATGGGGACTAGCGACAGATACGCAGTATTTT. Protein: CASSVWGLATDTQYF.

The CDR3 region is CASSHGTRPYEQYF. The DNA for the CDR3 is TGTGCCAGCAGTCACGGGACTAGACCCTACGAGCAGTACTTC. The chain recombines TRBV2 with TRBJ2-7; 8 bases align to TRBD2. V gave up 5 bases and J gave up 2 bases; unmatched junction bases: 5. This CDR3 is built from 14 residues. CDR1 SNHLY and CDR2 FYNNEI come from the germline V gene. Drawing the rest from reference TRBV2 and TRBJ2-7, the complete variable domain is EPEVTQTPSHQVTQMGQEVILRCVPISNHLYFYWYRQILGQKVEFLVSFYNNEISEKSEIFDDQFSVERPDGSNFTLKIRSTKLEDSAMYFCASSHGTRPYEQYFGPGTRLTVT.

This chain connects TRBV4-3 to TRBJ2-3, with 12 bases fitting TRBD2. The CDR3 is 18 residues long. The junction had 7 bases not matched to a gene; V was cut back by 1 base and J by 2 bases. Germline assignment: CDR1 LGHNA and CDR2 YSLEER. The CDR3 protein is CASSQGRLAGGFTDTQYF. The CDR3 DNA reads TGCGCCAGCAGCCAAGGTCGGCTAGCGGGAGGGTTCACAGATACGCAGTATTTT.

The chain joins TRBV19 to TRBJ1-1; 8 bases match TRBD1. CDR1 and CDR2 (germline): LNHDA, SQIVND (reference sequence). The ends lost 6 bases at V and 3 bases at J; junction bases unmatched: 3. The CDR3 contains 13 residues. The CDR3 DNA follows: TGTGCCAGTAGCCAGGGGGCAGACACTGAAGCTTTCTTT. This gives the protein CASSQGADTEAFF.

This clone was seen only once. The chain joins TRBV28 to TRBJ2-1, with 8 positions matching TRBD2. Germline-derived CDR1 and CDR2 are MDHEN and SYDVKM. Unmatched junction bases numbered 0, after V lost 2 bases and J lost 6 bases. The CDR3 runs 13 residues. CDR3: CASSLGLANEQFF. The CDR3 DNA sequence: TGTGCCAGCAGTTTAGGACTAGCCAATGAGCAGTTCTTC.

The rearrangement links TRBV9 to TRBJ1-1, with D maybe TRBD1 (5 bases). There are 13 residues in the CDR3. V lost 3 bases to trimming and J lost 2 bases, with 8 bases between them. Per the germline V gene, CDR1 is SGDLS and CDR2 is YYNGEE. The CDR3 reads CASSGGDNTEAFF. The CDR3 bases are TGTGCCAGCAGCGGGGGGGACAACACTGAAGCTTTCTTT. Drawing the rest from reference TRBV9 and TRBJ1-1, the complete variable domain is DSGVTQTPKHLITATGQRVTLRCSPRSGDLSVYWYQQSLDQGLQFLIQYYNGEERAKGNILERFSAQQFPDLHSELNLSSLELGDSALYFCASSGGDNTEAFFGQGTRLTVV.

The V gene is TRBV4-3, the J gene TRBJ2-7; TRBD1 matches 9 bases. Germline V gives CDR1 LGHNA, CDR2 YSLEER. This CDR3 region has 15 residues. V trimming: 0 bases; J trimming: 5 bases; junction bases outside the gene matches: 5. In DNA form, the CDR3 reads TGCGCCAGCAGCCAAGACGGGACAGGGCCCGACGAGCAGTACTTC. It translates to CASSQDGTGPDEQYF.

The genes are TRBV11-2 and TRBJ2-5; 9 bases line up with TRBD2. CDR3 length: 15 amino acids. V was pared by 8 bases and J by 5 bases, with 12 bases of the junction left unmatched. The germline gives CDR1 SGHAT, CDR2 FQNNGV. The CDR3 DNA is TGTGCCAGCGGCGGAGCGGGAGGTTTCTCGGAGACCCAGTACTTC. Amino acid sequence: CASGGAGGFSETQYF.

The V and J genes are TRBV29-1 and TRBJ2-3; TRBD1 might be the D (5 bases). Germline V lookup: CDR1 SQVTM, CDR2 ANQGSEA. V was shortened by 0 bases and J by 5 bases, with 18 bases between the two germline ends. The CDR3 is made up of 16 amino acids. The CDR3: CSVEDPRVGKGDTQYF. The CDR3 nucleotides read TGCAGCGTTGAAGATCCCAGGGTAGGGAAGGGAGATACGCAGTATTTT.

This chain connects TRBV19 to TRBJ2-6, with 12 bases that match TRBD2. The CDR3 contains 18 residues. The V and J ends lost 6 bases and 4 bases, in that order; junction bases with no gene match: 10. The germline V gene has CDR1 LNHDA and CDR2 SQIVND (reference sequence). The CDR3 DNA sequence: TGTGCCAGTAGCGTCCTAGCGGGAGGGCCTTCCGGGGCCAACGTCCTGACTTTC. Translated, it gives CASSVLAGGPSGANVLTF.

The rearrangement joins TRBV28 to TRBJ2-6; D possibly corresponds to TRBD2 (6 bases). The CDR3 has 17 amino acids. Germline CDR1 MDHEN, CDR2 SYDVKM. Trimming took 3 bases from V and 0 from J, leaving 12 bases between them. In nucleotides, the CDR3 is TGTGCCAGCAGTTTTGCTTCCGGGGGCTCTGGGGCCAACGTCCTGACTTTC. Protein: CASSFASGGSGANVLTF.

This clone has only one observation. The rearrangement links TRBV19 to TRBJ1-5; 7 bases agree with TRBD1. The CDR3 totals 16 residues. Germline CDR1 reads LNHDA; CDR2 reads SQIVND (reference sequence). V gave up 3 bases and J gave up 3 bases; unmatched junction bases: 8. The CDR3 spells CASSIGNRGFNQPQHF. The DNA of the CDR3 is TGTGCCAGTAGTATCGGGAACAGGGGCTTCAATCAGCCCCAGCATTTT.

The chain recombines TRBV30 with TRBJ2-3; TRBD2 aligns across 11 bases. Per germline, CDR1 GTSNPN and CDR2 SVGIG (reference sequence). The CDR3 is 17 residues long. Losses at the gene ends were 2 bases for V and 0 bases for J; bases not matched to a gene: 7. CDR3 protein: CAWSLLAGGRSTDTQYF. The DNA of the CDR3 is TGTGCCTGGAGTTTGCTAGCGGGGGGCCGTAGCACAGATACGCAGTATTTT.

As concerns this clone: Other DNA sequences within the sample encode an identical CDR3. The chain uses TRBV30 and TRBJ1-5; 8 nucleotides match TRBD1. V was pared by 0 bases and J by 7 bases, with 2 bases of the junction left unmatched. Germline assignment: CDR1 GTSNPN and CDR2 SVGIG (reference sequence). The CDR3 covers 13 residues. CDR3 sequence: CAWSVQGAQPQHF. As DNA, the CDR3 is TGTGCCTGGAGTGTCCAGGGGGCGCAGCCCCAGCATTTT.

The chain links TRBV28 to TRBJ1-4; 11 bases align to TRBD1. Germline-derived CDR1 and CDR2 are MDHEN and SYDVKM. CDR3 size: 14 residues. J was trimmed by 8 bases and V by 5 bases; bases with no gene match: 4. CDR3 DNA: TGTGCCAGCAGTAGGACAGGGGGCACCGAAAAACTGTTTTTT. Encoded protein: CASSRTGGTEKLFF.

The rearrangement joins TRBV7-9 to TRBJ2-1; 8 nucleotides agree with TRBD2. This CDR3 spans 16 amino acids. Trimming took 3 bases from V and 7 from J; bases not matched to a gene: 11. Germline V gene sequence: CDR1 SEHNR, CDR2 FQNEAQ (reference sequence). CDR3 amino acids: CASSFVPGLDWNEQFF. CDR3 nucleotide sequence: TGTGCCAGCAGCTTCGTCCCGGGACTAGACTGGAATGAGCAGTTCTTC.

The chain combines TRBV7-2 with TRBJ2-3; D is perhaps TRBD2 (6 bases). Trimming took off 4 bases at V and 4 bases at J, with 15 bases between the two ends. The CDR3 is made up of 15 amino acids. CDR1 is SGHTA, CDR2 FQGNSA, per germline. CDR3 amino acids: CASSSRDFSSDTQYF. CDR3 DNA: TGTGCCAGCAGCTCCCGGGACTTTTCTTCAGATACGCAGTATTTT.

The chain uses TRBV28 and TRBJ1-2, with no clear D. The germline CDR1 and CDR2 sequences are MDHEN and SYDVKM. This CDR3 spans 13 amino acids. The ends were cut back, 3 bases at V and 4 bases at J, with 9 bases in the middle. The CDR3 region is CASSFLSPYGYTF. DNA for the CDR3: TGTGCCAGCAGTTTCTTGTCTCCCTATGGCTACACCTTC.

This CDR3 reads CAISASGGNGYTF. The DNA of the CDR3 is TGTGCCATCAGTGCCTCGGGGGGGAATGGCTACACCTTC. The chain carries TRBV10-3 and TRBJ1-2; TRBD1 is a possible D gene (5 bases). Germline CDR1 reads ENHRY; CDR2 reads SYGVKD. V was trimmed by 4 bases and J by 6 bases, leaving 12 bases between them. The CDR3 extends over 13 amino acids.

The chain links TRBV7-5 to TRBJ1-5. TRBV7-5 is given as a pseudogene. The CDR3 runs 17 residues. This CDR3 reads CVRSPSGGVDSNQPQHF. The DNA of the CDR3 is TGTGTCAGAAGCCCATCTGGGGGGGTCGATAGCAATCAGCCCCAGCATTTT.